The entry below gives a single T cell receptor (beta chain) sequence along with its context. Germline CDR1 and CDR2: MNHEY and SMNVEV (reference sequence). CDR3 size: 18 residues. Germline trimming cut 3 bases from V and 2 bases from J; bases unmatched to any gene: 5. The data stem from a study of T cell responses to AZD1222 COVID-19 vaccine. Study at large: Combined were second doses at about 4 or about 12 weeks.

The repertoire was sequenced with immunoSEQ multiplex PCR; TCRdb's copy has only in-frame clones and lacks some. In the table there are some 140,000 clones, over 65% of which are singletons. The specimen was peripheral blood, collected on day 0 of AZD1222 vaccination. This receptor was taken from an adult in good health. This rearrangement joins TRBV27 to TRBJ2-2; TRBD2 agrees at 14 bases. CDR3 amino acids: CASSFRTSGGLNTGELFF. The CDR3 DNA follows: TGTGCCAGCAGTTTTAGGACTAGCGGGGGGCTTAACACCGGGGAGCTGTTTTTT.